The next 18 T cell receptor beta chains were all read from a single sample in a study of tumor-infiltrating lymphocytes in glioblastoma multiforme. TCRB libraries came from RNA via three nested multiplex PCR rounds. TCRdb re-derived calls from the multiplex PCR reads in MiXCR, one entry per CDR3 protein. This sample has nearly 20,000 distinct CDR3 sequences, with about two thirds found just once. The sequenced material came from peripheral blood. The receptors stem from a male donor with glioblastoma.

The chain is built from TRBV29-1 and TRBJ1-1, with no clear D. Trimming left V 7 bases short and J 6 bases short, with 15 bases between. Germline V gene data show CDR1 as SQVTM and CDR2 as ANQGSEA. The CDR3 contains 12 residues. The CDR3 sequence is CSGESERAEAFF. The DNA of the CDR3 is TGCAGCGGTGAGAGTGAGAGAGCTGAAGCTTTCTTT. Full variable domain (outside the CDR3, taken from reference TRBV29-1 and TRBJ1-1): SAVISQKPSRDICQRGTSLTIQCQVDSQVTMMFWYRQQPGQSLTLIATANQGSEATYESGFVIDKFPISRPNLTFSTLTVSNMSPEDSSIYLCSGESERAEAFFGQGTRLTVV.

This clonotype was counted many times. The V call is TRBV28, the J call TRBJ2-1; no definite D call. V lost 4 bases, J lost 7 bases, and 17 bases lay in between. The CDR3 totals 15 residues. Germline assignment: CDR1 MDHEN and CDR2 SYDVKM. This CDR3 reads CASSSQKRAVNEQFF. CDR3 DNA: TGTGCCAGCAGTTCTCAAAAACGGGCCGTAAATGAGCAGTTCTTC.

This clonotype was observed at least ten times. This chain joins TRBV29-1 and TRBJ2-7, with 7 nucleotides matching TRBD2. Germline CDR1 SQVTM, CDR2 ANQGSEA. V lost 4 bases and J lost 3; bases outside the gene matches: 9. This CDR3 has 14 residues. CDR3 region: CSVGGGRRGYEQYF. CDR3 sequence (DNA): TGCAGCGTTGGGGGGGGACGGAGAGGCTACGAGCAGTACTTC.

This clonotype has just a few counts. In DNA form, the CDR3 reads TGCGCCAGCAGCCACATAGAGGGCTTCGGGACGGGAGAGACCCAGTACTTC. Translated: CASSHIEGFGTGETQYF. The chain couples TRBV4-1 to TRBJ2-5; tentatively, D is TRBD1 or TRBD2 (5 bases each). This CDR3 spans 17 amino acids. V gave up 3 bases and J gave up 4 bases, with 21 bases separating them. Germline CDR1 and CDR2: MGHRA and YSYEKL.

Notes on this clonotype: The junction departs from the called germline gene at one end, perhaps through a read error. This chain links TRBV20-1 with TRBJ1-4, with D possibly being TRBD1 (6 bases). Per the germline V gene, CDR1 is DFQATT and CDR2 is SNEGSKA (reference sequence). CDR3 length: 14 residues. The chain's CDR3 is CSARERGAREKLFF. The CDR3 coding sequence is TGCAGTGCTAGAGAGCGGGGGGCGCGAGAAAAACTGTTCTTT.

V and J are TRBV10-3 and TRBJ2-1, with D perhaps matching TRBD1 or TRBD2 (6 bases each). CDR1 is ENHRY and CDR2 is SYGVKD in the germline V gene. Deletions cut 6 bases from V and 8 bases from J, with 11 bases between. The CDR3 runs to 12 residues. The CDR3 DNA reads as TGTGCCATCAGGATGGGGGGCGATGAGCAGTTCTTC. Encoded protein: CAIRMGGDEQFF.

Details on this clonotype: At one boundary the junction diverges from the germline segment, which might be a read error. V and J are TRBV11-2 and TRBJ1-1; D remains unclear. The CDR3 covers 13 residues. From germline, CDR1 is SGHAT and CDR2 FQNNGV. As DNA, the CDR3 is TGTGCCAGCAGCTTAGTCCCATACACTAAAGCTTTCTTT. This translates into CASSLVPYTKAFF.

The chain combines TRBV20-1 with TRBJ2-7; D is possibly TRBD1 (6 bases). Trimming cost V 6 bases and J 5 bases, with 26 bases left between them. The V gene's germline CDR1 is DFQATT and CDR2 SNEGSKA (reference sequence). The CDR3 covers 16 residues. The CDR3 DNA reads as TGCAGTGCGCTGGATTCGAGCTCGGGACACCACAACGAGCAGTACTTC. Its translation is CSALDSSSGHHNEQYF.

This clonotype was picked up many times. The rearrangement joins TRBV7-9 to TRBJ1-1; D is unclear. The germline V gene has CDR1 SEHNR and CDR2 FQNEAQ (reference sequence). This CDR3 is 13 amino acids long. The ends were cut back, 4 bases at V and 3 bases at J, with 9 bases in the middle. The CDR3 region is CASSYTTDTEAFF. The CDR3 region has the DNA TGTGCCAGCAGCTACACCACAGACACTGAAGCTTTCTTT.

J is TRBJ2-7 and V is TRBV11-2; D is possibly TRBD2 (5 bases). Trimming shortened V by 5 bases and J by 11 bases, and 28 bases separated the two germline ends. Germline CDR1 SGHAT, CDR2 FQNNGV. The length of the CDR3 is 16 residues. The CDR3 loop is CASSTFSVSQSYEEYF. In DNA form, the CDR3 reads TGTGCCAGCAGCACCTTTAGCGTGAGTCAGTCCTATGAGGAGTACTTC.

V usage is TRBV11-2 and J usage is TRBJ2-1; a weak D match, TRBD2 (6 bases). In germline, CDR1 is SGHAT, CDR2 FQNNGV. This CDR3 has 16 residues. V lost 3 bases and J 5 bases, leaving 17 bases between the germline ends. The CDR3 region is CASSFRLVDVHNEQFF. In DNA, the CDR3 is TGTGCCAGCAGCTTCCGACTAGTGGATGTCCACAATGAGCAGTTCTTC.

Points on this clonotype: A much larger clone sits a single nucleotide away, making a read error possible. The V and J genes are TRBV5-5 and TRBJ2-5, with D tentatively TRBD2 (7 bases). Germline assignment: CDR1 SGHKS and CDR2 YYEKEE (reference sequence). The V gene lost 3 bases and the J gene lost 5 bases, with 29 bases spanning the gap. The CDR3 is 19 amino acids. CDR3 region: CASSSGGQAGKSGWETQYF. CDR3 DNA: TGTGCCAGCAGCTCGGGGGGACAAGCGGGAAAGTCTGGTTGGGAGACCCAGTACTTC.

The rearrangement uses TRBV28 and TRBJ2-3; D is possibly TRBD1 or TRBD2 (5 bases each). The germline V gene encodes CDR1 MDHEN and CDR2 SYDVKM. V lost 6 bases, J lost 3 bases, and 22 bases lay in between. The CDR3 is 17 amino acids. The DNA for the CDR3 is TGTGCCAGCAGAAACCGGGGCAGCCTATGGGGGACAGATACGCAGTATTTT. Protein: CASRNRGSLWGTDTQYF.

The chain links TRBV29-1 to TRBJ1-3; D gene unclear. V was pared by 7 bases and J by 0 bases, with 13 bases between. Germline values: CDR1 SQVTM, CDR2 ANQGSEA. The CDR3 is 14 amino acids. The CDR3 bases are TGCAGCGCCAACCTATTTAGCTCTGGAAACACCATATATTTT. It specifies CSANLFSSGNTIYF.

With regard to this clonotype: A much larger clonotype is one base distant, so this may be a read error. The chain is built from TRBV7-9 and TRBJ2-7; D is perhaps TRBD2 (6 bases). This CDR3 is built from 13 residues. The V end was cut by 7 bases, the J end by 5 bases, with 15 bases between. The germline V gene has CDR1 SEHNR and CDR2 FQNEAQ (reference sequence). The CDR3: CASTFWGDHEQYF. CDR3 nucleotides: TGTGCCAGCACCTTTTGGGGGGATCACGAGCAGTACTTC.

This clonotype was observed a single time. The conserved final phenylalanine or tryptophan is absent from the CDR3, which likely points to a read error. This chain connects TRBV12-3 or TRBV12-4 to TRBJ2-1; D not resolved. CDR3 length: 11 residues. The CDR3 loop is CASSAANDQFL. CDR3 in DNA: TGTGCCAGCAGTGCGGCCAATGACCAGTTCTTA.

In regard to this clonotype: A read error may account for a junction end that differs from germline. J is TRBJ2-3 and V is TRBV11-3; TRBD2 is a possible D gene (5 bases). CDR1 and CDR2 (germline): SGHNT, YENEEA. This CDR3 contains 14 residues. As DNA, the CDR3 is TGTGCCAACAGTACCGGATCTAGCACAGATACGCACTATTTT. The encoded protein is CANSTGSSTDTHYF.

The CDR3 DNA sequence: TGTGCCATCAGTCCCGGGACAGGGTACGAGCAGTACTTC. Translated, it gives CAISPGTGYEQYF. The chain recombines TRBV10-3 with TRBJ2-7; 9 bases fit TRBD1. CDR1 is ENHRY and CDR2 is SYGVKD in the germline V gene. J gave up 4 bases and V 5 bases, and 3 bases lay outside the gene matches. The length of the CDR3 is 13 residues.